These 24 T cell receptor beta chains share one sample of origin, sequenced in a study of blood T cell repertoires in COVID-19 (dated by TCRdb to the early 2020s). The method behind the library was the immunoSEQ multiplex PCR assay. The clones in this table, taken by TCRdb from immuneACCESS, are in-frame only. Not every clone is retained; where verified, under half of the shortfall comes from an unresolved V gene, and the cause of the rest is unknown. In all, the sample holds just under 350,000 clones, and about 90% of those were seen once. The top ten constitute about 6% of the sample. The source material was peripheral blood. The receptors originated from a woman between 50 and 59 years old with COVID-19, enrolled during active disease.

The rearrangement joins TRBV5-1 to TRBJ2-1; 8 positions match TRBD2. The ends lost 4 bases at V and 9 bases at J; junction bases unmatched: 12. Germline CDR1 reads SGHRS; CDR2 reads YFSETQ. The CDR3 totals 15 residues. The CDR3 DNA sequence: TGCGCCAGCAGCATGGGAGCGGGAGTGGATATTGAGCAGTTCTTC. This sequence encodes CASSMGAGVDIEQFF.

The gene calls are TRBV7-3 and TRBJ2-3; 11 positions match TRBD2. V trimming: 5 bases; J trimming: 6 bases; junction bases outside the gene matches: 13. Germline V gives CDR1 SGHTA, CDR2 FQGTGA. The CDR3 extends over 17 amino acids. As DNA, the CDR3 is TGTGCCAGCAGCCTATCAGCGTATAGCGGGAGGGGGGATACGCAGTATTTT. Its protein product is CASSLSAYSGRGDTQYF. The whole variable domain, remainder taken from reference TRBV7-3 and TRBJ2-3, is GAGVSQTPSNKVTEKGKYVELRCDPISGHTALYWYRQSLGQGPEFLIYFQGTGAADDSGLPNDRFFAVRPEGSVSTLKIQRTERGDSAVYLCASSLSAYSGRGDTQYFGPGTRLTVL.

The chain recombines TRBV3-1 (or the pseudogene TRBV3-2) with TRBJ1-2; 7 nucleotides match TRBD1. V was pared by 4 bases and J by 5 bases, with 7 bases of the junction left unmatched. The germline gives CDR1 LGHDT, CDR2 YNNKEL (reference sequence). The CDR3 is 14 residues long. CDR3 in DNA: TGTGCCAGCAGCCCGACAGGGATGGTTTATGGCTACACCTTC. It yields the protein CASSPTGMVYGYTF.

The chain recombines TRBV5-5 with TRBJ1-1; TRBD1 might be the D (5 bases). Trimming removed 0 bases at V and 7 bases at J, with 7 bases between. Looked up from germline, CDR1 is SGHKS and CDR2 is YYEKEE (reference sequence). This CDR3 has 12 residues. The CDR3: CASSLARGEAFF. In DNA, the CDR3 is TGTGCCAGCAGCTTGGCTAGGGGTGAAGCTTTCTTT.

The table lists this clone with a few counts. The gene calls are TRBV29-1 and TRBJ1-1; TRBD1 aligns across 10 bases. V was clipped by 6 bases and J by 0 bases; unmatched bases: 19. Germline V gives CDR1 SQVTM, CDR2 ANQGSEA. The CDR3 consists of 19 residues. The CDR3: CSVPAWPGQGKGMNTEAFF. CDR3 DNA: TGCAGCGTCCCTGCCTGGCCGGGACAGGGGAAAGGGATGAACACTGAAGCTTTCTTT. Drawing the rest from reference TRBV29-1 and TRBJ1-1, the complete variable domain is SAVISQKPSRDICQRGTSLTIQCQVDSQVTMMFWYRQQPGQSLTLIATANQGSEATYESGFVIDKFPISRPNLTFSTLTVSNMSPEDSSIYLCSVPAWPGQGKGMNTEAFFGQGTRLTVV.

The rearrangement uses TRBV11-1 and TRBJ2-3, with 9 bases matching TRBD2. The V segment lost 1 base and the J segment 5 bases; nucleotides outside the gene matches: 4. This CDR3 is 15 amino acids long. The germline gives CDR1 SGHAT, CDR2 FQDESV (reference sequence). This chain's CDR3 is CASSLESGRRDTQYF. Written as DNA, the CDR3 is TGTGCCAGCAGCTTAGAGAGCGGGAGGAGAGATACGCAGTATTTT.

In this sample, this clone turned up once. The J gene is TRBJ1-2, the V gene TRBV7-2; TRBD1 agrees at 11 bases. Germline values: CDR1 SGHTA, CDR2 FQGNSA. The CDR3 runs 15 residues. V lost 6 bases to trimming and J lost 3 bases; unmatched junction nucleotides: 6. The CDR3 DNA reads as TGTGCCAGCAGGCCTCCGGACAGGGGGCACTATGGCTACACCTTC. Encoded protein: CASRPPDRGHYGYTF.

The chain couples TRBV7-2 to TRBJ2-1; 7 nucleotides line up with TRBD2. This CDR3 region has 15 residues. Looked up from germline, CDR1 is SGHTA and CDR2 is FQGNSA. The V and J ends lost 1 base and 13 bases, in that order; junction bases with no gene match: 13. The DNA of the CDR3 is TGTGCCAGCAGCTTAGATGGGTTTGGCGGGAGTCCCCAGTTCTTC. This sequence encodes CASSLDGFGGSPQFF.

The chain carries TRBV5-1 and TRBJ2-7, with 10 bases lining up with TRBD2. V was pared by 0 bases and J by 5 bases, with 11 bases of the junction left unmatched. From germline, CDR1 is SGHRS and CDR2 YFSETQ. This CDR3 is built from 17 residues. In DNA, the CDR3 is TGCGCCAGCAGCTTGGGGGACGTAGCGGGAGGTAGAAACGAGCAGTACTTC. Translation gives CASSLGDVAGGRNEQYF.

The genes are TRBV2 and TRBJ1-1; 7 nucleotides line up with TRBD1. The germline gives CDR1 SNHLY, CDR2 FYNNEI. Trimming took 2 bases from V and 2 from J; bases not matched to a gene: 2. The CDR3 consists of 14 residues. The CDR3 DNA is TGTGCCAGCAGTGAAAGGGGGCACAACACTGAAGCTTTCTTT. This encodes CASSERGHNTEAFF.

This CDR3 reads CASSDSLFSTDTQYF. In DNA form, the CDR3 reads TGTGCCAGCAGTGACTCTCTTTTTAGCACAGATACGCAGTATTTT. The genes are TRBV6-4 and TRBJ2-3, with D unclear. CDR1 and CDR2 (germline): MRHNA, SNTAGT. The CDR3 has 15 amino acids. The V gene lost 0 bases and the J gene lost 0 bases, with 7 bases spanning the gap.

V is TRBV19 and J is TRBJ1-1, with 7 nucleotides matching TRBD1. Losses at the gene ends were 0 bases for V and 8 bases for J; bases not matched to a gene: 6. Germline V CDR1 and CDR2: LNHDA, SQIVND (reference sequence). There are 14 residues in the CDR3. CDR3 region: CASSIDRGISEAFF. CDR3 coding DNA: TGTGCCAGTAGTATAGACAGGGGGATTTCAGAAGCTTTCTTT.

The chain links TRBV6-4 to TRBJ2-3, with 7 bases that match TRBD2. Trimming cost V 4 bases and J 5 bases; bases outside gene matches: 12. The CDR3 has 16 residues. Germline V CDR1 and CDR2: MRHNA, SNTAGT. This CDR3 is CASSATSALGGDTQYF. In DNA form, the CDR3 reads TGTGCCAGCAGTGCTACTAGCGCTTTGGGGGGAGATACGCAGTATTTT.

The rearrangement uses TRBV5-1 and TRBJ2-1, with D possibly matching TRBD2 (6 bases). This CDR3 comprises 15 residues. Germline values: CDR1 SGHRS, CDR2 YFSETQ. Trimming cost V 3 bases and J 1 base, with 11 bases left between them. The CDR3 spells CASSSGGNSYNEQFF. CDR3 nucleotide sequence: TGCGCCAGCAGCTCCGGAGGGAATTCCTACAATGAGCAGTTCTTC. The full variable domain, in which reference TRBV5-1 and TRBJ2-1 provide the parts outside the CDR3, is KAGVTQTPRYLIKTRGQQVTLSCSPISGHRSVSWYQQTPGQGLQFLFEYFSETQRNKGNFPGRFSGRQFSNSRSEMNVSTLELGDSALYLCASSSGGNSYNEQFFGPGTRLTVL.

This clone has more than one count but fewer than ten. The rearrangement uses TRBV7-9 and TRBJ2-2, with D tentatively TRBD1 (6 bases). This CDR3 spans 14 amino acids. V was trimmed by 5 bases and J by 5 bases, leaving 12 bases between them. From germline, CDR1 is SEHNR and CDR2 FQNEAQ (reference sequence). The CDR3 sequence is CASSRLTGTGELFF. The CDR3 region has the DNA TGTGCCAGCAGCCGACTTACAGGGACCGGGGAGCTGTTTTTT.

The V gene is TRBV7-2, the J gene TRBJ2-7; TRBD1 aligns across 8 bases. The CDR3 length is 14 residues. The germline V gene has CDR1 SGHTA and CDR2 FQGNSA. J was trimmed by 4 bases and V by 4 bases; bases with no gene match: 6. CDR3 in DNA: TGTGCCAGCAGCTACGACAGGGGCCTATACGAGCAGTACTTC. It codes for CASSYDRGLYEQYF.

J is TRBJ1-1 and V is TRBV12-5; 10 positions agree with TRBD1. V shed 2 bases, J shed 1 base, and the junction held 1 base outside the gene matches. CDR1 and CDR2 from the germline V gene are LGHNT and FRNRAP. This CDR3 has 15 amino acids. The CDR3 region is CASGLRTGGNTEAFF. The CDR3 bases are TGTGCTAGTGGTTTGAGGACAGGGGGGAACACTGAAGCTTTCTTT.

The chain recombines TRBV6-5 with TRBJ1-1, with TRBD1 matching 8 bases. Germline trimming cut 5 bases from V and 4 bases from J; bases unmatched to any gene: 9. The germline V gene has CDR1 MNHEY and CDR2 SVGAGI. This CDR3 comprises 15 residues. The CDR3 DNA is TGTGCCAGCAGTCACGGACAGGGACGGTCCACTGAAGCTTTCTTT. Residues: CASSHGQGRSTEAFF.

V and J are TRBV6-5 and TRBJ2-5, with D possibly matching TRBD1 (6 bases). This CDR3 is 14 amino acids long. V was trimmed by 6 bases and J by 5 bases, leaving 16 bases between them. CDR1 and CDR2 from the germline V gene are MNHEY and SVGAGI. The CDR3 region has the DNA TGTGCCAGCAGCCCGACAGGAATTGCGGAGACCCAGTACTTC. Its translation is CASSPTGIAETQYF.

CDR3 sequence: CASSFQFYEQYF. The DNA of the CDR3 is TGTGCCAGCAGCTTCCAGTTTTACGAGCAGTACTTC. The V call is TRBV7-2, the J call TRBJ2-7; D is unclear. The CDR3 has 12 residues. Trimming took 3 bases from V and 4 from J, leaving 7 bases between them. In germline, CDR1 is SGHTA, CDR2 FQGNSA.

This clone appeared once. The gene calls are TRBV19 and TRBJ1-5, with 8 bases lining up with TRBD1. The trim removed 5 bases at V and 6 bases at J, leaving 6 bases unmatched. The germline V gene encodes CDR1 LNHDA and CDR2 SQIVND (reference sequence). The CDR3 contains 14 residues. The CDR3 nucleotides are TGTGCCAGTAGTCGACAGGGGATGGGTCAGCCCCAGCATTTT. Protein sequence: CASSRQGMGQPQHF.

The V gene is TRBV7-8, the J gene TRBJ1-1, with D possibly being TRBD1 (5 bases). This CDR3 contains 13 residues. CDR1 is SGHVS and CDR2 is FQNEAQ in the germline V gene. The V end was cut by 1 base, the J end by 10 bases, with 13 bases between. CDR3 sequence: CASSLVSGGSAFF. CDR3 bases: TGTGCCAGCAGCTTAGTTTCCGGGGGTTCAGCTTTCTTT.

V usage is TRBV7-9 and J usage is TRBJ1-1; D is unclear. The CDR3 is 14 amino acids. Germline V gives CDR1 SEHNR, CDR2 FQNEAQ (reference sequence). V lost 5 bases and J 8 bases, leaving 18 bases between the germline ends. CDR3 sequence reads: CASSQGGRWAEAFF. The CDR3 DNA follows: TGTGCCAGCAGCCAAGGTGGGAGGTGGGCAGAAGCTTTCTTT. The variable domain in full, with the rest retrieved from reference TRBV7-9 and TRBJ1-1, is DTGVSQNPRHKITKRGQNVTFRCDPISEHNRLYWYRQTLGQGPEFLTYFQNEAQLEKSRLLSDRFSAERPKGSFSTLEIQRTEQGDSAMYLCASSQGGRWAEAFFGQGTRLTVV.

The chain employs TRBV6-2 or TRBV6-3 and TRBJ2-5; D may be TRBD1 (5 bases). The CDR3 contains 15 residues. The germline V gene encodes CDR1 MNHEY and CDR2 SVGEGT. The V end was cut by 5 bases, the J end by 3 bases, with 16 bases between. The CDR3 loop is CASSDTGTSKETQYF. The CDR3 coding sequence is TGTGCCAGCAGTGACACAGGAACCTCCAAAGAGACCCAGTACTTC.